These 10 T cell receptor beta chains were sequenced from one sample in a study of beta chain features in type 1 diabetes. Expressed TCRB transcripts got sequenced, as all isolated RNA was reverse transcribed. This table comes from immunoSEQ multiplex PCR, and its TCRdb copy is limited to in-frame clones, with some not included. The sample carries around 320,000 clones, approximately 14% recorded once. Material for sequencing was central memory CD4+ T cells from blood. These receptor sequences come from a man aged 30 to 39 in good health.

This clone was seen a handful of times. The chain couples TRBV19 to TRBJ2-7, with 11 bases fitting TRBD1. Germline CDR1 reads LNHDA; CDR2 reads SQIVND (reference sequence). With 5 bases clipped from V and 3 bases from J, the junction kept 6 bases outside the gene matches. The CDR3 runs to 15 residues. CDR3: CASSWTGGHVYEQYF. The CDR3 nucleotides read TGTGCCAGTAGTTGGACAGGGGGCCATGTCTACGAGCAGTACTTC.

This clone was seen many times. The V and J genes are TRBV5-4 and TRBJ2-3; TRBD2 is a possible D gene (5 bases). The CDR3 covers 15 residues. The germline V gene has CDR1 SGHNT and CDR2 YYREEE (reference sequence). Trimming removed 4 bases from V and 1 base from J, with 13 bases in between. The CDR3 is CASSQNSEGTDTQYF. The CDR3 DNA follows: TGTGCCAGCAGCCAAAACTCGGAGGGCACAGATACGCAGTATTTT.

J is TRBJ2-3 and V is TRBV5-6, with a possible D match to TRBD1 (5 bases). Trimming shortened V by 3 bases and J by 3 bases, and 14 bases separated the two germline ends. Germline-derived CDR1 and CDR2 are SGHDT and YYEEEE. The CDR3 contains 15 residues. The CDR3, as DNA: TGTGCCAGCAGCTATGGGGCCGACGCAACAGATACGCAGTATTTT. It translates to CASSYGADATDTQYF.

V gene TRBV7-9 combines with J gene TRBJ1-2; the D gene is possibly TRBD1 (6 bases). Per germline, CDR1 SEHNR and CDR2 FQNEAQ (reference sequence). The V end was cut by 1 base, the J end by 3 bases, with 12 bases between. The CDR3 sequence is 15 residues long. The CDR3 here is CASSLETTGYYGYTF. The CDR3 bases are TGTGCCAGCAGCTTAGAAACTACAGGGTACTATGGCTACACCTTC.

The chain joins TRBV2 to TRBJ1-2; no definite D call. V dropped 7 bases and J dropped 1 base, with 13 bases sitting between them. Germline CDR1 is SNHLY and CDR2 is FYNNEI. The CDR3 consists of 14 residues. CDR3 sequence (DNA): TGTGCCAGCACCTCAGAGTCTTTTAACTATGGCTACACCTTC. Amino acids: CASTSESFNYGYTF.

This clone was seen more than once but under ten times. The rearrangement joins TRBV30 to TRBJ2-5; D is possibly TRBD2 (5 bases). Germline assignment: CDR1 GTSNPN and CDR2 SVGIG (reference sequence). With 8 bases removed from V and 5 bases from J, the gap between germline ends came to 15 bases. The CDR3 has 12 residues. Here the CDR3 DNA reads TGTGCCAGTAGACAATCGGGGGAGACCCAGTACTTC. Translated, it gives CASRQSGETQYF.

The V gene is TRBV18, the J gene TRBJ1-2; the D gene is possibly TRBD1 (5 bases). V gave up 1 base and J gave up 8 bases, with 23 bases separating them. The CDR3 has 17 residues. Germline V gives CDR1 KGHSH, CDR2 LQKENI. CDR3 in amino acids: CASSPRSKGRGRWGYTF. The CDR3 nucleotides read TGTGCCAGCTCACCACGATCGAAGGGACGAGGACGCTGGGGCTACACCTTC. The entire variable domain, with the rest obtained from reference TRBV18 and TRBJ1-2, is as follows: NAGVMQNPRHLVRRRGQEARLRCSPMKGHSHVYWYRQLPEEGLKFMVYLQKENIIDESGMPKERFSAEFPKEGPSILRIQQVVRGDSAAYFCASSPRSKGRGRWGYTFGSGTRLTVV.

This clone was detected a few times. A read error may account for a junction end that differs from germline. The sample carries other DNA sequences with the same CDR3. J is TRBJ2-5 and V is TRBV4-1, with 8 bases identical to TRBD1. The CDR3 runs to 15 residues. Germline CDR1 MGHRA, CDR2 YSYEKL. This chain's CDR3 is CASSQGLQGAVTQYF. As DNA, the CDR3 is TGTGCCAGCAGCCAAGGTCTCCAGGGGGCCGTGACCCAGTACTTC.

This clone has more than one count but fewer than ten. V and J are TRBV4-2 and TRBJ2-5, with D uncertain. The length of the CDR3 is 14 residues. The V gene lost 3 bases and the J gene lost 4 bases, with 12 bases spanning the gap. Germline assignment: CDR1 LGHNA and CDR2 YNFKEQ. For the CDR3, the DNA is TGTGCCAGCAGCCAGAGGTCCCGAGGAGAGACCCAGTACTTC. Residues: CASSQRSRGETQYF.

This clone was seen a few times. The sample holds other DNA sequences that translate to the same CDR3. DNA of the CDR3: TGTGCCAGCAGCTTAGACAGGGGGGACTACGAGCAGTACTTC. Translating it yields CASSLDRGDYEQYF. V and J are TRBV7-8 and TRBJ2-7; 8 positions match TRBD1. The V gene end was trimmed by 1 base and the J gene end by 3 bases; junction bases not matched to a gene: 2. Germline V gene lookup returns CDR1 SGHVS and CDR2 FQNEAQ. The CDR3 is 14 residues long.